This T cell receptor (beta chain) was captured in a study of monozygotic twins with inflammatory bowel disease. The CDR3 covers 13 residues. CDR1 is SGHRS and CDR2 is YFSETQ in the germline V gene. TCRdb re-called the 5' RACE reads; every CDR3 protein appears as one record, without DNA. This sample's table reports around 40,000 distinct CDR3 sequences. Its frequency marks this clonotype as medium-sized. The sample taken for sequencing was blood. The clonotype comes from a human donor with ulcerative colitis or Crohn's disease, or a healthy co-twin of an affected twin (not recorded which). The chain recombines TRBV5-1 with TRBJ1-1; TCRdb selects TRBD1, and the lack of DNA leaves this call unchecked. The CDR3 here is CASSYDDRTEAFF.